This T cell receptor beta chain came from a study of blood T cell repertoires in COVID-19. About the research overall: Some COVID-19 samples were acute and others convalescent; all came from the United States, Italy and Spain. Sources were T cells, B-cell-depleted T cells, or PBMCs; the material itself was cDNA or gDNA.

In the source study's methods: Nucleated cell number was recorded as an estimate derived from reference gene primer amplification. Data came from immunoSEQ multiplex PCR; TCRdb stores just in-frame clones and leaves some out. Clone size and V and J calls were adopted from that table, with D and trimming inferred from the DNA. The repertoire holds 57,000 or so clones, with around 85% as singletons. The CDR3 is 16 residues long. Germline V gene lookup returns CDR1 SGHDT and CDR2 YYEEEE. V gave up 1 base and J gave up 3 bases, with 15 bases separating them. This sequence joins TRBV5-6 and TRBJ2-3; D gene ambiguous. Sample: peripheral blood. This clonotype originated in a man between 60 and 70 years old with acute or convalescent COVID-19. The CDR3 coding sequence is TGTGCCAGCAGCTTGTTTGTCACCGGTTTTACAGATACGCAGTATTTT. Encoded protein: CASSLFVTGFTDTQYF.